This entry is about one TCR beta chain. The antigen is not known. TCRdb's table, derived via immunoSEQ multiplex PCR, lists solely in-frame clones and lacks some. The table has roughly 18,000 clones, approximately 87% seen once. The record originates from a study of T cells after posttransplantation cyclophosphamide. Study conclusions and caveats: TRB overlap between skin or GI tissue T cells and blood was limited. Later post-transplant blood repertoires were often dominated by donor CD8+ memory clones.

V shed 5 bases and J shed 9 bases, with 11 bases lying between them. Germline CDR1 and CDR2: PRHDT and FYEKMQ (reference sequence). This CDR3 region has 12 residues. Sequenced sample: memory CD4+ T cells sorted from blood. The rearrangement joins TRBV13 to TRBJ2-1; D may be TRBD2 (5 bases). The clonotype comes from a man aged 25-45 years in good health and a related stem cell transplant donor. DNA of the CDR3: TGTGCCAGCAGCCCCCCCCGGGGTGAGCAGTTCTTC. Protein product: CASSPPRGEQFF. Drawing the rest from reference TRBV13 and TRBJ2-1, the complete variable domain is AAGVIQSPRHLIKEKRETATLKCYPIPRHDTVYWYQQGPGQDPQFLISFYEKMQSDKGSIPDRFSAQQFSDYHSELNMSSLELGDSALYFCASSPPRGEQFFGPGTRLTVL.